A selection of T cell receptor beta chains follows, all from one sample in a study of blood T cell repertoires in COVID-19. TCRdb's table, derived via immunoSEQ multiplex PCR, lists solely in-frame clones and lacks some. The repertoire consists of fewer than 450,000 clones, with over 80% occurring once and the leading ten covering 6% to 7%. The sequenced sample consisted of peripheral blood. These TCRs come from a woman between 50 and 59 years old with COVID-19, enrolled during active disease. The CDR3 runs from the conserved cysteine through the conserved F or W. The D gene is left open where the match is weak. Clone size appears in some rows only: once, few, many, or a class for an expanded clone.

len: 13; d_gene: -; v_gene: TRBV6-6; j_gene: TRBJ2-2; abundance: -; CDR3aa: CASGGQYTGELFF; CDR3nt: TGTGCCAGTGGGGGCCAGTACACCGGGGAGCTGTTTTTT
len: 15; d_gene: -; v_gene: TRBV5-5; j_gene: TRBJ2-1; abundance: -; CDR3aa: CASSYHRDSLSEQFF; CDR3nt: TGTGCCAGCAGTTATCACCGGGACTCATTGTCTGAGCAGTTCTTC
len: 15; d_gene: -; v_gene: TRBV7-8; j_gene: TRBJ2-5; abundance: -; CDR3aa: CASSLMPGLQETQYF; CDR3nt: TGTGCCAGCAGCTTAATGCCGGGACTCCAAGAGACCCAGTACTTC
len: 13; d_gene: TRBD1; v_gene: TRBV27; j_gene: TRBJ1-6; abundance: -; CDR3aa: CASMDRDNSPLHF; CDR3nt: TGTGCCAGCATGGACAGGGATAATTCACCCCTCCACTTT
len: 19; d_gene: TRBD2; v_gene: TRBV10-1; j_gene: TRBJ2-1; abundance: -; CDR3aa: CASSAPGGTTLGGYNEQFF; CDR3nt: TGCGCCAGCAGTGCCCCCGGGGGGACCACCTTGGGAGGCTACAATGAGCAGTTCTTC
len: 14; d_gene: -; v_gene: TRBV29-1; j_gene: TRBJ2-5; abundance: -; CDR3aa: CSAVPPTSRETQYF; CDR3nt: TGCAGCGCTGTCCCTCCGACTAGTCGAGAGACCCAGTACTTC
len: 13; d_gene: TRBD1; v_gene: TRBV12-3/TRBV12-4; j_gene: TRBJ2-3; abundance: -; CDR3aa: CASSRTGTDTQYF; CDR3nt: TGTGCCAGCAGCAGGACAGGAACAGATACGCAGTATTTT
len: 16; d_gene: TRBD1; v_gene: TRBV7-6; j_gene: TRBJ2-7; abundance: -; CDR3aa: CASRPHPGQGAAEQYF; CDR3nt: TGTGCCAGCAGACCTCATCCGGGACAGGGGGCAGCCGAGCAGTACTTC
len: 16; d_gene: -; v_gene: TRBV28; j_gene: TRBJ1-1; abundance: -; CDR3aa: CASSASHATGNTEAFF; CDR3nt: TGTGCCAGCAGTGCCTCTCATGCGACAGGGAACACTGAAGCTTTCTTT
len: 13; d_gene: -; v_gene: TRBV12-3/TRBV12-4; j_gene: TRBJ1-2; abundance: -; CDR3aa: CASTPRSGNGYTF; CDR3nt: TGTGCCAGCACCCCAAGGTCGGGGAATGGCTACACCTTC
len: 15; d_gene: -; v_gene: TRBV25-1; j_gene: TRBJ1-1; abundance: -; CDR3aa: CASSVPGHRNTEAFF; CDR3nt: TGTGCCAGCAGTGTTCCGGGACATAGGAACACTGAAGCTTTCTTT
len: 14; d_gene: -; v_gene: TRBV5-6; j_gene: TRBJ2-5; abundance: once; CDR3aa: CASSLPQRRETQYF; CDR3nt: TGTGCCAGCAGCTTACCCCAGAGGCGGGAGACCCAGTACTTC
len: 14; d_gene: -; v_gene: TRBV4-2; j_gene: TRBJ1-3; abundance: -; CDR3aa: CASSRGFVRNTIYF; CDR3nt: TGTGCCAGCAGCCGCGGCTTCGTGAGAAACACCATATATTTT
len: 12; d_gene: -; v_gene: TRBV9; j_gene: TRBJ1-1; abundance: -; CDR3aa: CASSLIDTEAFF; CDR3nt: TGTGCCAGCAGCTTAATCGACACTGAAGCTTTCTTT
len: 14; d_gene: -; v_gene: TRBV3-1/TRBV3-2; j_gene: TRBJ1-2; abundance: -; CDR3aa: CASSQVTQANGYTF; CDR3nt: TGTGCCAGCAGCCAAGTCACACAGGCTAATGGCTACACCTTC
len: 14; d_gene: -; v_gene: TRBV7-2; j_gene: TRBJ1-1; abundance: -; CDR3aa: CASSLLGRNTEAFF; CDR3nt: TGTGCCAGCAGCTTATTGGGGAGGAACACTGAAGCTTTCTTT
len: 13; d_gene: TRBD2; v_gene: TRBV5-1; j_gene: TRBJ2-3; abundance: -; CDR3aa: CASSLIAGKEQYF; CDR3nt: TGCGCCAGCAGCTTGATAGCGGGGAAGGAGCAGTATTTT
len: 11; d_gene: -; v_gene: TRBV7-9; j_gene: TRBJ2-1; abundance: -; CDR3aa: CAGGGGGEQFF; CDR3nt: TGTGCCGGAGGGGGCGGTGGTGAGCAGTTCTTC
len: 17; d_gene: TRBD2; v_gene: TRBV7-6; j_gene: TRBJ2-1; abundance: -; CDR3aa: CASSLAKTSTGHNEQFF; CDR3nt: TGTGCCAGCAGCTTAGCCAAGACTAGCACGGGTCACAATGAGCAGTTCTTC
len: 13; d_gene: TRBD1; v_gene: TRBV18; j_gene: TRBJ2-7; abundance: -; CDR3aa: CASSPTRGYEQYF; CDR3nt: TGTGCCAGCTCACCAACCAGGGGGTACGAGCAGTACTTC
len: 15; d_gene: TRBD2; v_gene: TRBV27; j_gene: TRBJ2-7; abundance: -; CDR3aa: CASSLAGASPYEQYF; CDR3nt: TGTGCCAGCAGCCTAGCGGGAGCGAGTCCCTACGAGCAGTACTTC
len: 17; d_gene: -; v_gene: TRBV28; j_gene: TRBJ2-7; abundance: few; CDR3aa: CASESPADRGSSYEQYF; CDR3nt: TGTGCCAGCGAGTCTCCCGCGGATCGGGGGAGCTCCTACGAGCAGTACTTC
len: 15; d_gene: -; v_gene: TRBV18; j_gene: TRBJ2-3; abundance: -; CDR3aa: CASSPLASNTDTQYF; CDR3nt: TGTGCCAGCTCACCACTGGCTAGCAACACAGATACGCAGTATTTT
len: 15; d_gene: TRBD1; v_gene: TRBV6-5; j_gene: TRBJ1-2; abundance: -; CDR3aa: CASSANRGSAWGYTF; CDR3nt: TGTGCCAGCAGCGCAAACAGGGGATCGGCCTGGGGCTACACCTTC
len: 18; d_gene: TRBD1; v_gene: TRBV19; j_gene: TRBJ1-1; abundance: -; CDR3aa: CASSMRDRGPGGDSEAFF; CDR3nt: TGTGCCAGTAGTATGAGGGACAGGGGCCCCGGCGGTGACTCTGAAGCTTTCTTT
len: 14; d_gene: -; v_gene: TRBV19; j_gene: TRBJ2-2; abundance: -; CDR3aa: CASVRRANTGELFF; CDR3nt: TGTGCCAGTGTCAGGCGGGCGAACACCGGGGAGCTGTTTTTT
len: 14; d_gene: TRBD1; v_gene: TRBV7-9; j_gene: TRBJ1-2; abundance: -; CDR3aa: CASSSGQGDYGYTF; CDR3nt: TGTGCCAGCAGCTCCGGACAGGGAGACTATGGCTACACCTTC
len: 15; d_gene: TRBD1; v_gene: TRBV11-2; j_gene: TRBJ1-1; abundance: -; CDR3aa: CASSHFDRVGTEAFF; CDR3nt: TGTGCCAGCAGCCACTTTGACAGGGTTGGCACTGAAGCTTTCTTT
len: 14; d_gene: -; v_gene: TRBV3-1/TRBV3-2; j_gene: TRBJ2-4; abundance: -; CDR3aa: CASSQEGQGYIQYF; CDR3nt: TGTGCCAGCAGCCAAGAAGGGCAGGGGTACATTCAGTACTTC
len: 19; d_gene: -; v_gene: TRBV3-1/TRBV3-2; j_gene: TRBJ2-1; abundance: -; CDR3aa: CASSPTGPFAGSKIDEQFF; CDR3nt: TGTGCCAGCAGCCCTACTGGGCCCTTTGCCGGGAGCAAGATCGATGAGCAGTTCTTC
len: 14; d_gene: -; v_gene: TRBV5-4; j_gene: TRBJ2-7; abundance: -; CDR3aa: CASSWGQRTYEQYF; CDR3nt: TGTGCCAGCAGCTGGGGGCAGCGAACCTACGAGCAGTACTTC
len: 13; d_gene: TRBD2; v_gene: TRBV18; j_gene: TRBJ2-5; abundance: -; CDR3aa: CASSPGLAETQYF; CDR3nt: TGTGCCAGCTCACCTGGACTAGCGGAGACCCAGTACTTC
len: 13; d_gene: -; v_gene: TRBV2; j_gene: TRBJ2-1; abundance: -; CDR3aa: CAVQRNLYNEQFF; CDR3nt: TGTGCCGTCCAACGTAACCTATACAATGAGCAGTTCTTC
len: 16; d_gene: TRBD1; v_gene: TRBV6-4; j_gene: TRBJ1-4; abundance: -; CDR3aa: CASSDSIDRGVEKLFF; CDR3nt: TGTGCCAGCAGTGACTCGATTGACAGGGGCGTTGAAAAACTGTTTTTT
len: 12; d_gene: -; v_gene: TRBV5-4; j_gene: TRBJ2-7; abundance: once; CDR3aa: CASSLVPGEQYF; CDR3nt: TGTGCCAGCAGCTTGGTACCCGGCGAGCAGTACTTC
len: 16; d_gene: TRBD1; v_gene: TRBV7-8; j_gene: TRBJ1-2; abundance: few; CDR3aa: CASSLEIWGTGKGYTF; CDR3nt: TGTGCCAGCAGCTTAGAGATTTGGGGGACAGGGAAAGGCTACACCTTC
len: 14; d_gene: -; v_gene: TRBV6-5; j_gene: TRBJ1-5; abundance: -; CDR3aa: CASRVGLGNQPQHF; CDR3nt: TGTGCCAGCAGGGTTGGACTAGGAAATCAGCCCCAGCATTTT
len: 16; d_gene: TRBD2; v_gene: TRBV15; j_gene: TRBJ2-7; abundance: -; CDR3aa: CATSRERLAGNYEQYF; CDR3nt: TGTGCCACCAGCAGAGAGAGACTAGCGGGGAATTACGAGCAGTACTTC
len: 18; d_gene: TRBD2; v_gene: TRBV19; j_gene: TRBJ2-1; abundance: -; CDR3aa: CASSLGLAGRQGDNEQFF; CDR3nt: TGTGCCAGTTCTCTAGGGCTAGCGGGACGTCAGGGGGACAATGAGCAGTTCTTC